Given below is one T cell receptor beta chain in context. Its antigen remains unknown. The data stem from a study of response to subunit inactivated influenza vaccine. Study-level results: Authors suggested seasonal influenza vaccinations each recruit few new T cells.

Germline V lookup: CDR1 SGHNT, CDR2 YENEEA. Trimming pared 1 base from V and 1 base from J, leaving 12 bases between. This CDR3 spans 16 amino acids. TCRdb fed the RT-PCR reads into MiXCR, producing one record per CDR3 protein. The sample holds 450,000 to 600,000 distinct CDR3 sequences, 6% to 9% seen once. The material sequenced was PBMCs from blood, taken approximately 25 months after vaccination. The chain links TRBV11-3 to TRBJ2-3; either TRBD1 or TRBD2 may fit D (5 bases each). The origin of this receptor is a man aged 50 to 69 who received an inactivated influenza vaccine. The CDR3 region has the DNA TGTGCCAGCAGCTTAGGCCTCCGGGACCGCACAGATACGCAGTATTTT. It specifies CASSLGLRDRTDTQYF.